This T cell receptor (beta chain) originates from a study of shared clonotypes between healthy human individuals. Findings and caveats of the study: Compared with memory subsets, naive subsets generally had larger estimated richness. When compared with the clonotypes that were shared by all four sorted-subset donors, the non-shared clonotypes turned out to have lower generation probabilities.

Assay runs were performed at deep level. Data came from immunoSEQ multiplex PCR; TCRdb stores just in-frame clones and leaves some out. The repertoire consists of 600,000 to 750,000 clones, with 72% occurring once and the leading ten covering 1.8%. As to this clone: Its antigen is unidentified.

Germline values: CDR1 SGHAT, CDR2 FQNNGV. The CDR3 sequence is 15 residues long. V dropped 1 base and J dropped 3; count of bases not matched to a gene: 5. The chain employs TRBV11-2 and TRBJ1-1; TRBD1 aligns across 7 bases. This receptor was obtained from a woman aged 30 to 39 in good health. Sequencing was performed on memory CD4+ T cells sorted from blood. Noted subset: CD45RA-negative fraction. The DNA of the CDR3 is TGTGCCAGCAGCTTAGGACAGGGTTGGGACACTGAAGCTTTCTTT. It yields the protein CASSLGQGWDTEAFF. Drawing the rest from reference TRBV11-2 and TRBJ1-1, the complete variable domain is EAGVAQSPRYKIIEKRQSVAFWCNPISGHATLYWYQQILGQGPKLLIQFQNNGVVDDSQLPKDRFSAERLKGVDSTLKIQPAKLEDSAVYLCASSLGQGWDTEAFFGQGTRLTVV.